This TCR beta chain was found in a study of blood T cell repertoires in COVID-19. Study information: Samples came from the United States, Italy and Spain, spanning acute and convalescent COVID-19. PBMCs, B-cell-depleted T cells, or T cells provided the cDNA or gDNA that made up the material.

V lost 3 bases, J lost 5 bases, and 19 bases lay in between. The CDR3 is 16 amino acids. The V gene's germline CDR1 is MDHEN and CDR2 SYDVKM. Per the original methods: How many nucleated cells were present was estimated from reference gene primer amplification. Repertoires were generated with immunoSEQ multiplex PCR, while TCRdb's copy carries only in-frame clones and drops some. V and J calls and clone size are those listed in that table; D and trimming were worked out from the DNA. The sample shows approximately 280,000 clones, approximately 91% of them seen only once. Sequencing was done on a sample of peripheral blood. This TCR came from a woman aged 60-75 years with acute or convalescent COVID-19. The genes are TRBV28 and TRBJ2-5, with TRBD1 as a possible D gene (6 bases). CDR3 bases: TGTGCCAGCAGTTTGTATTATCTGGGGGCGCTTGAGACCCAGTACTTC. Encoded protein: CASSLYYLGALETQYF.